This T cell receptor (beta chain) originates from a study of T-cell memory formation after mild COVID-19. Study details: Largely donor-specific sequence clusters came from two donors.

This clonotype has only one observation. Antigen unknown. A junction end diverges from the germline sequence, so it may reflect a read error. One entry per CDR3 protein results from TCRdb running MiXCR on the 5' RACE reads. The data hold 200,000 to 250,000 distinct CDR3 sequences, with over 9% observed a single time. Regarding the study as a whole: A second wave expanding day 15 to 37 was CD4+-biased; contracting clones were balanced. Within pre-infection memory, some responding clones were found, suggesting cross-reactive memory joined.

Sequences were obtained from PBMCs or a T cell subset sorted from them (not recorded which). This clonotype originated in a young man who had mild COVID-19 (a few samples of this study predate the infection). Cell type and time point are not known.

The CDR3 region is CASRLGVGGNIQYF. CDR3 bases: TGTGCCAGCAGATTAGGGGTTGGGGGGAACATTCAGTACTTC. The rearrangement joins TRBV7-2 to TRBJ2-4, with D perhaps matching TRBD2 (6 bases). Germline V CDR1 and CDR2: SGHTA, FQGNSA. This CDR3 has 14 residues. Combining the CDR3 with reference TRBV7-2 and TRBJ2-4 gives the whole variable domain GAGVSQSPSNKVTEKGKDVELRCDPISGHTALYWYRQSLGQGLEFLIYFQGNSAPDKSGLPSDRFSAERTGGSVSTLTIQRTQQEDSAVYLCASRLGVGGNIQYFGAGTRLSVL.